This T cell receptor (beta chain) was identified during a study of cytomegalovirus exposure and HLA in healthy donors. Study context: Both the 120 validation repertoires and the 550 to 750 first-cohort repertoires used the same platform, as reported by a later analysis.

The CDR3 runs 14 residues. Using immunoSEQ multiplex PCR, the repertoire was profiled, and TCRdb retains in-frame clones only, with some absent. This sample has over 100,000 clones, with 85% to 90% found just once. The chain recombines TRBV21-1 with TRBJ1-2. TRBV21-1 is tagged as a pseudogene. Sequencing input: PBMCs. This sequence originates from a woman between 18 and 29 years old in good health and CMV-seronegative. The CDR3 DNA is TGTGCCAGCATTCGCTCTGGAGTGACCTATGGCTACACCTTC. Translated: CASIRSGVTYGYTF.